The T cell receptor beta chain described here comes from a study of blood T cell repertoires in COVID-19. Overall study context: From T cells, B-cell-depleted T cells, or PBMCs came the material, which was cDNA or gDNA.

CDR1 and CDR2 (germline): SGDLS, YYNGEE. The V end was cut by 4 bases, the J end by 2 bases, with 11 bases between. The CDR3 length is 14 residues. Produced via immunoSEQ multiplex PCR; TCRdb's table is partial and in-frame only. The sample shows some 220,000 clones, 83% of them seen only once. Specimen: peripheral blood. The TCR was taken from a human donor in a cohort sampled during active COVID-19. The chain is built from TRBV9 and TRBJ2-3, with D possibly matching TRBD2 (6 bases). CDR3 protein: CASSSGVPTDTQYF. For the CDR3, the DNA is TGTGCCAGCAGCTCGGGGGTCCCCACAGATACGCAGTATTTT.